This paragraph reports one TCR beta chain. Its antigen is currently unknown. CDR1 is SGHRS, CDR2 YFSETQ, per germline. This CDR3 region has 17 residues. Germline trimming cut 0 bases from V and 3 bases from J; bases unmatched to any gene: 11. The data are from a study of beta chain features in type 1 diabetes. Study conclusions and caveats: A moderate, significant TCRB CDR3 shortening appeared in type 1 diabetes across four CD4+ subsets. Insertion counts at VDJ junctions were lower in type 1 diabetes patients, who also showed more deletions there.

Blood was drawn once from each donor into heparinised tubes. The draws averaged approximately 110 mL. Expressed TCRB transcripts were sequenced because the entire RNA isolate underwent reverse transcription. Clones were read by immunoSEQ multiplex PCR, and TCRdb kept only the in-frame ones, dropping some. The table has 200,000 to 300,000 clones, roughly 20% seen once. This TCR came from a woman aged 40-49 years with type 1 diabetes. The gene calls are TRBV5-1 and TRBJ1-1, with 7 bases lining up with TRBD1. The sequenced sample consisted of naive CD4+ T cells from blood. CDR3 DNA sequence: TGCGCCAGCAGCTTGGGGACAGGATCTGGCGGGGACACTGAAGCTTTCTTT. Protein product: CASSLGTGSGGDTEAFF.